The clone carrying this T cell receptor beta chain turned up a few times. The V end lost 0 bases, the J end lost 6 bases, and 12 bases lay between the germline ends. This CDR3 is built from 15 residues. Per the germline V gene, CDR1 is SSHAT and CDR2 is FNYEAQ (reference sequence). This entry belongs to a study of T-cell memory formation after mild COVID-19. Via MiXCR, TCRdb re-called the 5' RACE reads, giving one row per CDR3 protein. The data show about 110,000 distinct CDR3 sequences, around 15% seen once. The V gene is TRBV7-7, the J gene TRBJ2-1, with TRBD1 as a possible D gene (8 bases). Source material: PBMCs or a T cell subset sorted from them (not recorded which). This clonotype was sampled from an adult woman who had mild COVID-19 (a few samples of this study predate the infection). Cell type and time point are not known. This chain's CDR3 is CASSLATGEGNEQFF. DNA of the CDR3: TGTGCCAGCAGCTTAGCGACAGGGGAGGGCAATGAGCAGTTCTTC.